This passage covers 6 T cell receptor beta chains from one sample sequenced in a study of T cell changes during pregnancy in multiple sclerosis. The repertoire was sequenced with immunoSEQ multiplex PCR; TCRdb's copy has only in-frame clones and lacks some. The sample yields about 79,000 clones, 75% to 95% seen once. The specimen comprised CD4+ T cells from peripheral blood mononuclear cells, sampled in the second trimester of pregnancy. Receptors originate from a female donor with multiple sclerosis, enrolled in a pregnancy study.

The chain joins TRBV14 to TRBJ2-7; D perhaps matches TRBD2 (5 bases). This CDR3 has 14 amino acids. Deletions cut 4 bases from V and 3 bases from J, with 13 bases between. CDR1 and CDR2 (germline): SGHDN, FVKESK. The CDR3 loop is CASSRGQLLYEQYF. In DNA form, the CDR3 reads TGTGCCAGCAGCCGAGGGCAACTCCTCTACGAGCAGTACTTC.

Of note for this clone: The same CDR3 arises from other DNA sequences in this sample as well. The chain uses TRBV5-4 and TRBJ2-7, with 13 bases aligning to TRBD2. CDR3 length: 16 amino acids. CDR1 is SGHNT, CDR2 YYREEE, per germline (reference sequence). Unmatched junction bases numbered 1, after V lost 0 bases and J lost 1 base. This CDR3 is CASSLGLAGGSYEQYF. CDR3 bases: TGTGCCAGCAGCTTGGGACTAGCGGGAGGTTCCTACGAGCAGTACTTC.

The chain combines TRBV29-1 with TRBJ2-3; possible D gene TRBD2, 6 bases. V shed 7 bases and J shed 3 bases, with 14 bases lying between them. This CDR3 comprises 13 residues. Germline loops: CDR1 SQVTM, CDR2 ANQGSEA. The CDR3 nucleotides read TGCAGCGCCTTCCGGGACTCTACAGATACGCAGTATTTT. Protein: CSAFRDSTDTQYF.

V and J are TRBV27 and TRBJ2-1; 11 bases fit TRBD1. Germline V gives CDR1 MNHEY, CDR2 SMNVEV (reference sequence). The ends lost 7 bases at V and 3 bases at J; junction bases unmatched: 5. This CDR3 spans 15 amino acids. The CDR3 loop reads CASNLGTGGYNEQFF. Written as DNA, the CDR3 is TGTGCCAGCAATCTCGGGACAGGGGGCTACAATGAGCAGTTCTTC.

J is TRBJ1-2 and V is TRBV30; 7 bases fit TRBD1. The ends lost 3 bases at V and 0 bases at J; junction bases unmatched: 4. CDR3 size: 14 residues. Looked up from germline, CDR1 is GTSNPN and CDR2 is SVGIG (reference sequence). The DNA for the CDR3 is TGTGCCTGGAGAAGGGACAGAACTAACTATGGCTACACCTTC. Protein: CAWRRDRTNYGYTF.

The rearrangement links TRBV10-2 to TRBJ1-2; D perhaps matches TRBD1 (5 bases). V was cut by 3 bases and J by 6 bases, with 5 bases left in between. Germline values: CDR1 WSHSY, CDR2 SAAADI. The CDR3 runs to 11 residues. The CDR3 sequence: CASSDRDGYTF. The CDR3 DNA reads as TGCGCCAGCAGTGACAGGGATGGCTACACCTTC.